Each of the 22 T cell receptor beta chains below was sequenced from the same sample in a study of shared T cell receptors in the human thymus. Profiled with immunoSEQ multiplex PCR; TCRdb holds only in-frame clones, not every one. The table has hundreds of thousands of clones, approximately 89% seen once. These data were also reused for a study on human thymus T cells.

Sequencing was performed on thymocytes. These receptors were obtained from a boy younger than two with a congenital heart defect.

The rearrangement uses TRBV9 and TRBJ2-1; D not certain. Per germline, CDR1 SGDLS and CDR2 YYNGEE. The CDR3 spans 16 residues. V was trimmed by 3 bases and J by 7 bases, leaving 20 bases between them. The CDR3 DNA reads TGTGCCAGCAGCGCCTCAAGGAAGGAGCACCCAAATGAGCAGTTCTTC. This encodes CASSASRKEHPNEQFF. Full variable domain (missing parts from reference TRBV9 and TRBJ2-1): DSGVTQTPKHLITATGQRVTLRCSPRSGDLSVYWYQQSLDQGLQFLIQYYNGEERAKGNILERFSAQQFPDLHSELNLSSLELGDSALYFCASSASRKEHPNEQFFGPGTRLTVL.

The chain is built from TRBV28 and TRBJ2-7; no reliable D call. Germline values: CDR1 MDHEN, CDR2 SYDVKM. The CDR3 sequence is 12 residues long. V shed 1 base and J shed 4 bases, with 5 bases lying between them. The CDR3 DNA is TGTGCCAGCAGTTTATACCGGTACGAGCAGTACTTC. It translates to CASSLYRYEQYF.

A few counts support this clone. The J gene is TRBJ2-1, the V gene TRBV6-5; D is possibly TRBD1 (6 bases). CDR1 and CDR2 from the germline V gene are MNHEY and SVGAGI. V was trimmed by 5 bases and J by 9 bases, leaving 11 bases between them. This CDR3 has 12 residues. The CDR3 DNA reads TGTGCCAGCAGTCAGGGGCTAGGTGAGCAGTTCTTC. As protein: CASSQGLGEQFF.

J is TRBJ2-3 and V is TRBV27; 12 bases match TRBD2. Germline CDR1 reads MNHEY; CDR2 reads SMNVEV (reference sequence). With 5 bases clipped from V and 2 bases from J, the junction kept 11 bases outside the gene matches. This CDR3 region has 18 residues. The CDR3 DNA follows: TGTGCCAGCAGTCGCCATCCCGGGACTAGCGGGTTCACAGATACGCAGTATTTT. This encodes CASSRHPGTSGFTDTQYF.

This sequence joins TRBV27 and TRBJ2-1, with 9 bases matching TRBD1. Germline loops: CDR1 MNHEY, CDR2 SMNVEV (reference sequence). V shed 0 bases and J 6 bases; nucleotides not matched to a gene: 9. This CDR3 spans 17 amino acids. The CDR3: CASSLSTPDRGCNEQFF. CDR3 nucleotide sequence: TGTGCCAGCAGTTTATCGACCCCGGACAGGGGTTGCAATGAGCAGTTCTTC.

The rearrangement joins TRBV6-5 to TRBJ1-5; D remains unclear. The V gene lost 4 bases and the J gene lost 6 bases, with 10 bases spanning the gap. Germline V gene sequence: CDR1 MNHEY, CDR2 SVGAGI. There are 13 residues in the CDR3. This CDR3 is CASSSDRGQPQHF. CDR3 in DNA: TGTGCCAGCAGTTCAGACCGGGGTCAGCCCCAGCATTTT.

V usage is TRBV19 and J usage is TRBJ1-5, with D perhaps TRBD1 (5 bases). The CDR3 extends over 16 amino acids. Trimming took off 5 bases at V and 0 bases at J, with 14 bases between the two ends. Germline V CDR1 and CDR2: LNHDA, SQIVND (reference sequence). CDR3 region: CASSGSGVYSNQPQHF. In DNA form, the CDR3 reads TGTGCCAGTAGTGGATCGGGGGTATATAGCAATCAGCCCCAGCATTTT.

This chain uses TRBV28 with TRBJ1-3, with 11 nucleotides matching TRBD1. V shed 5 bases, J shed 4 bases, and the junction held 7 bases outside the gene matches. Germline assignment: CDR1 MDHEN and CDR2 SYDVKM. CDR3 size: 16 residues. CDR3 region: CASSDSGTGGGNTIYF. CDR3 in DNA: TGTGCCAGCAGTGACTCCGGGACAGGGGGAGGAAACACCATATATTTT.

The chain links TRBV23-1 to TRBJ1-2; possibly TRBD1 for D (5 bases). TRBV23-1 belongs to the ORF category, with a function that is uncertain. The CDR3 has 16 amino acids. Trimming removed 0 bases from V and 2 bases from J, with 13 bases in between. The DNA of the CDR3 is TGCGCCAGCAGTCAATCGGGGCCGGGGGGAAACTATGGCTACACCTTC. Its protein product is CASSQSGPGGNYGYTF.

The chain has TRBV7-9 and TRBJ1-2; D is perhaps TRBD1 (5 bases). Germline V gene data show CDR1 as SEHNR and CDR2 as FQNEAQ (reference sequence). V shed 3 bases and J shed 6 bases, with 17 bases lying between them. The CDR3 runs to 15 residues. CDR3 amino acids: CASSFPRSGNNGYTF. The CDR3 coding sequence is TGTGCCAGCAGCTTCCCCAGGTCAGGGAATAATGGCTACACCTTC.

This chain connects TRBV19 to TRBJ1-3; a possible D gene is TRBD1 (6 bases). The V gene's germline CDR1 is LNHDA and CDR2 SQIVND (reference sequence). The V end was cut by 4 bases, the J end by 2 bases, with 15 bases between. The CDR3 has 16 amino acids. In nucleotides, the CDR3 is TGTGCCAGTAGTACGTGGACAGCCCAAACTGGAAACACCATATATTTT. Encoded protein: CASSTWTAQTGNTIYF.

The chain recombines TRBV6-5 with TRBJ1-1; 7 nucleotides line up with TRBD1. The CDR3 sequence is 15 residues long. Per germline, CDR1 MNHEY and CDR2 SVGAGI. V lost 3 bases and J lost 4; bases outside the gene matches: 8. The DNA for the CDR3 is TGTGCCAGCAGTTATACCGACAGGGTTGGCACTGAAGCTTTCTTT. Protein product: CASSYTDRVGTEAFF.

The V call is TRBV5-4, the J call TRBJ2-1, with D unclear. Between the trimmed V and J ends, which lost 0 bases and 4 bases, there was a span of 11 bases. Germline assignment: CDR1 SGHNT and CDR2 YYREEE (reference sequence). The CDR3 is 15 residues long. CDR3 in amino acids: CASSLGQQTYNEQFF. Written as DNA, the CDR3 is TGTGCCAGCAGCTTGGGGCAGCAGACTTACAATGAGCAGTTCTTC.

As concerns this clone: Other nucleotide sequences in the sample specify the same CDR3. The V call is TRBV5-1, the J call TRBJ1-2; D is ambiguous. This CDR3 comprises 13 residues. CDR1 is SGHRS, CDR2 YFSETQ, per germline. The V and J ends lost 0 bases and 2 bases respectively, with 5 bases between them. This CDR3 is CASSLAGNYGYTF. The CDR3 DNA reads as TGCGCCAGCAGCTTGGCCGGGAACTATGGCTACACCTTC.

This clone was detected once. V gene TRBV7-9 combines with J gene TRBJ2-7; 11 bases match TRBD2. The CDR3 is made up of 16 amino acids. V trimming: 3 bases; J trimming: 5 bases; junction bases outside the gene matches: 9. Germline V gene sequence: CDR1 SEHNR, CDR2 FQNEAQ (reference sequence). CDR3 region: CASSFHVAGGQNEQYF. CDR3 nucleotides: TGTGCCAGCAGCTTCCATGTAGCGGGAGGGCAAAACGAGCAGTACTTC.

The genes are TRBV6-1 and TRBJ2-7; the D is unclear. The CDR3 has 13 residues. The germline gives CDR1 MNHNS, CDR2 SASEGT. Trimming stripped 6 bases from V and 5 bases from J, with 14 bases between. CDR3 region: CASRPSSIHEQYF. The CDR3 DNA is TGTGCCAGCAGACCTAGTTCTATCCACGAGCAGTACTTC.

The sample holds one count of this clone. The DNA for the CDR3 is TGCAGCGTTGTTCGGGGGGAAAAACTGTTTTTT. The encoded protein is CSVVRGEKLFF. The V and J genes are TRBV29-1 and TRBJ1-4, with D tentatively TRBD1 (5 bases). V dropped 4 bases and J dropped 8 bases, with 8 bases sitting between them. This CDR3 contains 11 residues. The germline gives CDR1 SQVTM, CDR2 ANQGSEA.

V usage is TRBV11-2 and J usage is TRBJ2-7, with TRBD2 matching 7 bases. This CDR3 has 16 residues. CDR1 and CDR2 (germline): SGHAT, FQNNGV. V was pared by 5 bases and J by 3 bases, with 13 bases of the junction left unmatched. The CDR3 protein is CASSPTFAGAHYEQYF. CDR3 coding DNA: TGTGCCAGCAGCCCTACCTTCGCGGGAGCTCACTACGAGCAGTACTTC.

There are a few counts of this clone. This chain links TRBV7-9 with TRBJ2-5; TRBD1 matches 7 bases. The CDR3 length is 15 residues. Germline lookup yields CDR1 SEHNR and CDR2 FQNEAQ (reference sequence). V was pared by 5 bases and J by 2 bases, with 8 bases of the junction left unmatched. The CDR3 sequence is CASSPPGTAQETQYF. The CDR3 region has the DNA TGTGCCAGCAGCCCCCCGGGGACAGCACAAGAGACCCAGTACTTC.

Only a few counts were recorded for this clone. The genes are TRBV18 and TRBJ1-3, with TRBD1 matching over 7 bases. The germline CDR1 and CDR2 sequences are KGHSH and LQKENI. The V segment lost 3 bases and the J segment 2 bases; nucleotides outside the gene matches: 10. CDR3 length equals 17 residues. CDR3 nucleotides: TGTGCCAGCTCACCGTATGAAACCCAGGGGGCTGGAAACACCATATATTTT. Protein sequence: CASSPYETQGAGNTIYF.

V and J are TRBV10-3 and TRBJ2-5, with 9 bases lining up with TRBD2. The CDR3 contains 15 residues. Germline trimming cut 3 bases from V and 5 bases from J; bases unmatched to any gene: 7. Germline V CDR1 and CDR2: ENHRY, SYGVKD. DNA of the CDR3: TGTGCCATCAGTGATCGGCGGGGGGGCCGGGAGACCCAGTACTTC. This translates into CAISDRRGGRETQYF.

DNA of the CDR3: TGTGTCACTACGCAAACACAAGAGACCCAGTACTTC. Its protein is CVTTQTQETQYF. The genes are TRBV19 and TRBJ2-5; D ambiguous. The CDR3 is 12 amino acids. CDR1 and CDR2 (germline): LNHDA, SQIVND (reference sequence).